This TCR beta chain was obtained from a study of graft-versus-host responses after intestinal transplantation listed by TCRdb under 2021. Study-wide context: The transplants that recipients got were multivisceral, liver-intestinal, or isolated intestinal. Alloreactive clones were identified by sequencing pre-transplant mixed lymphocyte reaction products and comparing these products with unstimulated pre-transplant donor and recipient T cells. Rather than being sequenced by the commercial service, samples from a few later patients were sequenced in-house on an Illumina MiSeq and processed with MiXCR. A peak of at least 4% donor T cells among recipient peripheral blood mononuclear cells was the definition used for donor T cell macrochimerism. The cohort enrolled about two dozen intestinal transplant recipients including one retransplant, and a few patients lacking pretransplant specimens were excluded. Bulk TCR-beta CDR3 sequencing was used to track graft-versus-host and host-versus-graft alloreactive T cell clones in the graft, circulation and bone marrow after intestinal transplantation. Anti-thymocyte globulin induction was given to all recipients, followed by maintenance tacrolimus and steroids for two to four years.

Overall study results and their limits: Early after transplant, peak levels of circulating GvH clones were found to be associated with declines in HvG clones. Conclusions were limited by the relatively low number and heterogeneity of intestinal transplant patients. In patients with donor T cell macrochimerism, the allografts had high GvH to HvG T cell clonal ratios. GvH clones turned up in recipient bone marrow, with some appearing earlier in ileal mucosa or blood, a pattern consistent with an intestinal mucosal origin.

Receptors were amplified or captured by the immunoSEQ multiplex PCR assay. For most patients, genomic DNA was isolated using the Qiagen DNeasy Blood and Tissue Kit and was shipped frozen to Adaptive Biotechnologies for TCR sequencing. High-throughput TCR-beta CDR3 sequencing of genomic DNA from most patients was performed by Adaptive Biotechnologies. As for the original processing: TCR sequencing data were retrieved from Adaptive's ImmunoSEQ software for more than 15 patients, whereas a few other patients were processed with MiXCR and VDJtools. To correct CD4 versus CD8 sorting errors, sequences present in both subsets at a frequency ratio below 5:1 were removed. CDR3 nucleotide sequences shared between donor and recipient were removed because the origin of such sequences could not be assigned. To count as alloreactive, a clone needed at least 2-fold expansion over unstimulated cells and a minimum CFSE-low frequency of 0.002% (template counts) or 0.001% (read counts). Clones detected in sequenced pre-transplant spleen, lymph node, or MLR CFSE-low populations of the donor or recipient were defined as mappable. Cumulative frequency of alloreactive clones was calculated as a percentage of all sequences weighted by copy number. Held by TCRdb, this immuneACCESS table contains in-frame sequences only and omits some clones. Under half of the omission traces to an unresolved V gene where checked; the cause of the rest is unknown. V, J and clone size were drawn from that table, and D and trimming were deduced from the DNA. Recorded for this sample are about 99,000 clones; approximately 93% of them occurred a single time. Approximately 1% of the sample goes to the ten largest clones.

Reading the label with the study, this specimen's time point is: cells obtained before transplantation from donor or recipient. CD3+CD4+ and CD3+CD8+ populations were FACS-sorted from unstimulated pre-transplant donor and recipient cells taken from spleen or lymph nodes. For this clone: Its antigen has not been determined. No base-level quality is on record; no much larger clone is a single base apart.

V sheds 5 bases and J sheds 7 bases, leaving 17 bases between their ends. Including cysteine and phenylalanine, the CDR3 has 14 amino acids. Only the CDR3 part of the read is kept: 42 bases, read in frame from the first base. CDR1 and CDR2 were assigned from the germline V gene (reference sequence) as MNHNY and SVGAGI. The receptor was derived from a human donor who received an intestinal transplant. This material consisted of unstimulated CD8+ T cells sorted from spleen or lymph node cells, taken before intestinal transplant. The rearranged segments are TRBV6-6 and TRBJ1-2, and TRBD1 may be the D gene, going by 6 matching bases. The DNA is TGTGCCAGCAGTCCCGGGGGCCCGCCGAGTGGCTACACCTTC. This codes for CASSPGGPPSGYTF.